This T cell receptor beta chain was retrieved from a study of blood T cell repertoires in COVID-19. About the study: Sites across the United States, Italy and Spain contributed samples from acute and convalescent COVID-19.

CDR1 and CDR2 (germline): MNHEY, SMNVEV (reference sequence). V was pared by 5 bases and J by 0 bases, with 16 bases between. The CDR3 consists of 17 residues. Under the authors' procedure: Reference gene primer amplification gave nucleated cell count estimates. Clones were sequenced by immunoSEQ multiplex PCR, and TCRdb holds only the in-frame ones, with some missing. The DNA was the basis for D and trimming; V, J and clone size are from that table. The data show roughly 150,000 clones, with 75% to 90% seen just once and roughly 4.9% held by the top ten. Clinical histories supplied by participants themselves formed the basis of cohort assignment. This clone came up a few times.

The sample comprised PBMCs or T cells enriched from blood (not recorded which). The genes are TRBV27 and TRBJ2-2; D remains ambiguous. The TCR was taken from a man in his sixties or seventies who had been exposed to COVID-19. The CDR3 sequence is CASSRRDLVTNTGELFF. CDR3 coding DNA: TGTGCCAGCAGTCGAAGAGACCTAGTGACGAACACCGGGGAGCTGTTTTTT.